A single sample gave rise to the 29 T cell receptor beta chains below, sequenced in a study of cytomegalovirus exposure and HLA in healthy donors. The PCR ran on 60 Vbeta and 13 Jbeta primers. Profiling relied on immunoSEQ multiplex PCR, and the TCRdb table lists in-frame clones only, not all of them. The table gives approximately 130,000 clones; the top ten clones make up approximately 1.9% of it. What was sequenced was PBMCs. Receptors were obtained from an older woman in good health and CMV-seronegative.

This chain joins TRBV28 and TRBJ1-4, with D maybe TRBD1 (6 bases). Germline CDR1 is MDHEN and CDR2 is SYDVKM. There are 15 residues in the CDR3. V lost 5 bases and J 8 bases, leaving 18 bases between the germline ends. This CDR3 reads CASSLRGGTLEKLFF. CDR3 sequence (DNA): TGTGCCAGCAGTCTAAGGGGGGGGACTCTCGAAAAACTGTTTTTT.

The rearrangement uses TRBV27 and TRBJ2-7; D possibly corresponds to TRBD2 (6 bases). From germline, CDR1 is MNHEY and CDR2 SMNVEV (reference sequence). The V end lost 5 bases, the J end lost 0 bases, and 14 bases lay between the germline ends. The CDR3 loop spans 15 amino acids. CDR3 region: CASSTLGLSSYEQYF. The CDR3 DNA follows: TGTGCCAGCAGTACCCTGGGACTTAGCTCCTACGAGCAGTACTTC.

The genes are TRBV18 and TRBJ2-7; TRBD1 might be the D (6 bases). Per the germline V gene, CDR1 is KGHSH and CDR2 is LQKENI. V was clipped by 6 bases and J by 3 bases, with 12 bases between them. CDR3 length equals 13 residues. The CDR3: CASSSGVLYEQYF. The CDR3 DNA sequence: TGTGCCAGCTCGTCAGGGGTGCTCTACGAGCAGTACTTC.

The chain has TRBV13 and TRBJ2-7; D is undetermined. The CDR3 has 12 residues. The germline V and J ends were trimmed by 4 bases and 2 bases, with 6 bases remaining between them. The germline V gene encodes CDR1 PRHDT and CDR2 FYEKMQ (reference sequence). The CDR3 is CASSSLTYEQYF. CDR3 coding DNA: TGTGCCAGCAGCTCCCTAACCTACGAGCAGTACTTC. Drawing the rest from reference TRBV13 and TRBJ2-7, the complete variable domain is AAGVIQSPRHLIKEKRETATLKCYPIPRHDTVYWYQQGPGQDPQFLISFYEKMQSDKGSIPDRFSAQQFSDYHSELNMSSLELGDSALYFCASSSLTYEQYFGPGTRLTVT.

This chain connects TRBV6-5 to TRBJ1-2; 8 nucleotides align to TRBD1. Germline V gene data show CDR1 as MNHEY and CDR2 as SVGAGI. Unmatched junction bases numbered 8, after V lost 7 bases and J lost 7 bases. This CDR3 comprises 13 residues. This CDR3 is CASIPAGGIGYTF. The CDR3 DNA sequence: TGTGCCAGCATCCCAGCAGGGGGCATTGGCTACACCTTC.

The rearrangement joins TRBV19 to TRBJ2-1; possibly TRBD1 for D (5 bases). V gave up 5 bases and J gave up 0 bases, with 14 bases separating them. CDR1 and CDR2 from the germline V gene are LNHDA and SQIVND (reference sequence). The length of the CDR3 is 16 residues. CDR3 nucleotides: TGTGCCAGTAGTTCCCCCCACAGGAGCTCCTACAATGAGCAGTTCTTC. It encodes CASSSPHRSSYNEQFF.

V is TRBV6-4 and J is TRBJ2-3; D gene unclear. Trimming took 6 bases from V and 0 from J, leaving 7 bases between them. The CDR3 totals 13 residues. Per the germline V gene, CDR1 is MRHNA and CDR2 is SNTAGT. The CDR3 is CASRLTSTDTQYF. The CDR3 DNA follows: TGTGCCAGCAGACTCACTAGCACAGATACGCAGTATTTT.

This chain joins TRBV18 and TRBJ2-3; 9 bases are shared with TRBD2. Unmatched junction bases numbered 13, after V lost 9 bases and J lost 3 bases. This CDR3 has 16 residues. Germline V gene lookup returns CDR1 KGHSH and CDR2 LQKENI. CDR3 bases: TGTGCCAGTTCCAATAGGGGACTAGCTTTAACAGATACGCAGTATTTT. Amino acids: CASSNRGLALTDTQYF.

The gene calls are TRBV28 and TRBJ1-2; weak D call: TRBD1 (5 bases). Germline V lookup: CDR1 MDHEN, CDR2 SYDVKM. Trimming shortened V by 2 bases and J by 4 bases, and 11 bases separated the two germline ends. This CDR3 region has 14 residues. CDR3 protein: CASSLRDSFYGYTF. The CDR3 nucleotides read TGTGCCAGCAGTTTAAGAGACAGCTTCTATGGCTACACCTTC.

The V call is TRBV5-1, the J call TRBJ1-2, with 7 bases lining up with TRBD1. CDR3 length equals 13 residues. Germline assignment: CDR1 SGHRS and CDR2 YFSETQ. The ends lost 1 base at V and 6 bases at J; junction bases unmatched: 3. CDR3 sequence reads: CASSLTGVDGYTF. The CDR3 DNA sequence: TGCGCCAGCAGCTTGACAGGGGTGGATGGCTACACCTTC.

The chain carries TRBV28 and TRBJ1-1, with D unclear. Deletions cut 8 bases from V and 7 bases from J, with 8 bases between. The CDR3 runs 10 residues. Germline V gives CDR1 MDHEN, CDR2 SYDVKM. The CDR3 DNA reads as TGTGCCAGCCACCGCGTTGAAGCTTTCTTT. It is translated as CASHRVEAFF.

The chain links TRBV27 to TRBJ2-3; TRBD2 agrees at 8 bases. V shed 6 bases and J 0 bases; nucleotides not matched to a gene: 5. Germline-derived CDR1 and CDR2 are MNHEY and SMNVEV (reference sequence). The CDR3 consists of 15 residues. CDR3 residues: CASRRSGASTDTQYF. The DNA of the CDR3 is TGTGCCAGCAGACGTAGCGGGGCCAGCACAGATACGCAGTATTTT.

The chain uses TRBV5-6 and TRBJ2-7; maybe TRBD2 (6 bases). Trimming removed 9 bases from V and 5 bases from J, with 24 bases in between. This CDR3 has 15 amino acids. Germline V gene lookup returns CDR1 SGHDT and CDR2 YYEEEE. The CDR3 region is CATEQRGRRGNEQYF. As DNA, the CDR3 is TGTGCCACCGAACAACGGGGACGCCGGGGGAACGAGCAGTACTTC.

This sequence joins TRBV7-9 and TRBJ2-3; 8 bases are a match to TRBD1. The V and J ends lost 4 bases and 1 base, in that order; junction bases with no gene match: 4. Germline values: CDR1 SEHNR, CDR2 FQNEAQ (reference sequence). This CDR3 region has 15 residues. The CDR3 DNA is TGTGCCAGCAGCTCAGGACAGGGTCGCACAGATACGCAGTATTTT. It encodes CASSSGQGRTDTQYF.

The chain combines TRBV18 with TRBJ1-3, with D possibly TRBD1 on 6 matching bases. The germline gives CDR1 KGHSH, CDR2 LQKENI. The CDR3 totals 17 residues. The V and J ends lost 4 bases and 0 bases respectively, with 16 bases between them. In nucleotides, the CDR3 is TGTGCCAGCTCACAAAGTCAGGGGTTGGACTCTGGAAACACCATATATTTT. This translates into CASSQSQGLDSGNTIYF.

This sequence joins TRBV30 and TRBJ2-3; D is undetermined. The germline V gene has CDR1 GTSNPN and CDR2 SVGIG (reference sequence). The V end was cut by 2 bases, the J end by 5 bases, with 8 bases between. The CDR3 sequence is 12 residues long. The CDR3 here is CAWSPKLDTQYF. The CDR3 bases are TGTGCCTGGAGTCCCAAGCTAGATACGCAGTATTTT.

The chain is built from TRBV30 and TRBJ1-4; no clear D. V was shortened by 3 bases and J by 8 bases, with 7 bases between the two germline ends. This CDR3 has 11 amino acids. Germline loops: CDR1 GTSNPN, CDR2 SVGIG (reference sequence). CDR3 coding DNA: TGTGCCTGGAGCCCTGGCGAAAAACTGTTTTTT. Translating it yields CAWSPGEKLFF.

This chain links TRBV7-9 with TRBJ1-2; the D is unclear. The CDR3 consists of 15 residues. Germline values: CDR1 SEHNR, CDR2 FQNEAQ (reference sequence). Trimming pared 5 bases from V and 5 bases from J, leaving 18 bases between. The CDR3 here is CASSDQDQGRYGYTF. CDR3 DNA: TGTGCCAGCAGCGACCAGGATCAAGGCCGGTATGGCTACACCTTC.

The rearrangement links TRBV2 to TRBJ1-3; D gene ambiguous. Germline CDR1 reads SNHLY; CDR2 reads FYNNEI. The CDR3 contains 13 residues. Trimming removed 8 bases from V and 3 bases from J, with 11 bases in between. The CDR3 DNA reads as TGTGCCAGCGTACGGAGGGATGGAAACACCATATATTTT. It is translated as CASVRRDGNTIYF.

This sequence joins TRBV7-9 and TRBJ1-2; the match to TRBD1 covers 9 bases. Per germline, CDR1 SEHNR and CDR2 FQNEAQ (reference sequence). Trimming took 6 bases from V and 8 from J; bases not matched to a gene: 10. The CDR3 is 14 residues long. This CDR3 reads CASSFTDRGGGYTF. The CDR3 DNA follows: TGTGCCAGCAGTTTCACGGACAGGGGAGGAGGCTACACCTTC.

The chain is built from TRBV5-1 and TRBJ2-5; D is perhaps TRBD1 (5 bases). The CDR3 consists of 16 residues. Per the germline V gene, CDR1 is SGHRS and CDR2 is YFSETQ. V lost 4 bases and J lost 2, with 18 bases in between. The CDR3 DNA reads TGCGCCAGCAGCCCATCAGGGCCCGGGCAGCAAGAGACCCAGTACTTC. Protein product: CASSPSGPGQQETQYF.

This chain joins TRBV5-1 and TRBJ2-7; 7 bases map to TRBD2. Germline-derived CDR1 and CDR2 are SGHRS and YFSETQ. This CDR3 has 14 residues. The V and J ends lost 5 bases and 3 bases, in that order; junction bases with no gene match: 8. As DNA, the CDR3 is TGCGCCAGCAGGCCGGGGGGTGGAAACTACGAGCAGTACTTC. The encoded protein is CASRPGGGNYEQYF.

This chain connects TRBV18 to TRBJ1-1; possible D gene TRBD1, 5 bases. CDR1 and CDR2 from the germline V gene are KGHSH and LQKENI. CDR3 length: 13 amino acids. The V end was cut by 4 bases, the J end by 5 bases, with 11 bases between. DNA for the CDR3: TGTGCCAGCTCACTCAGGGCGGGGACTGAAGCTTTCTTT. Translation: CASSLRAGTEAFF.

The rearrangement uses TRBV6-5 and TRBJ1-1, with 8 bases matching TRBD1. Germline CDR1 is MNHEY and CDR2 is SVGAGI. Unmatched junction bases numbered 4, after V lost 6 bases and J lost 1 base. The CDR3 contains 14 residues. CDR3 bases: TGTGCCAGCAGCCCAACAGGGGGGAACACTGAAGCTTTCTTT. It codes for CASSPTGGNTEAFF.

V is TRBV2 and J is TRBJ1-6; tentative D call: TRBD1 (6 bases). The CDR3 is 15 residues long. V lost 6 bases and J 2 bases, leaving 11 bases between the germline ends. Germline lookup yields CDR1 SNHLY and CDR2 FYNNEI. The CDR3 sequence is CASRNDRTYNSPLHF. In DNA, the CDR3 is TGTGCCAGCAGGAACGACAGGACCTATAATTCACCCCTCCACTTT.

This chain connects TRBV6-5 to TRBJ1-2; tentatively, D is TRBD1 (6 bases). The CDR3 loop spans 12 amino acids. Trimming shortened V by 4 bases and J by 4 bases, and 7 bases separated the two germline ends. The germline V gene has CDR1 MNHEY and CDR2 SVGAGI. CDR3 residues: CASSLDSYGYTF. Written as DNA, the CDR3 is TGTGCCAGCAGTTTGGACAGCTATGGCTACACCTTC.

The chain employs TRBV4-1 and TRBJ2-7; D is uncertain. With 0 bases removed from V and 2 bases from J, the gap between germline ends came to 17 bases. The CDR3 length is 17 residues. Germline lookup yields CDR1 MGHRA and CDR2 YSYEKL. The CDR3 region is CASSQDREADGTYEQYF. The CDR3 nucleotides are TGCGCCAGCAGCCAAGATCGAGAGGCCGATGGTACCTACGAGCAGTACTTC.

The chain joins TRBV5-6 to TRBJ1-2, with D perhaps matching TRBD1 (5 bases). Germline CDR1 reads SGHDT; CDR2 reads YYEEEE. Trimming removed 1 base from V and 0 bases from J, with 7 bases in between. There are 14 residues in the CDR3. CDR3 in amino acids: CASSLPGSNYGYTF. CDR3 nucleotides: TGTGCCAGCAGCTTGCCAGGGTCTAACTATGGCTACACCTTC.

About this clone: Other DNA sequences in this specimen translate into the identical CDR3. The chain has TRBV5-1 and TRBJ2-1; a weak D match, TRBD2 (5 bases). Germline-derived CDR1 and CDR2 are SGHRS and YFSETQ. Trimming stripped 1 base from V and 3 bases from J, with 11 bases between. CDR3 size: 15 residues. In DNA, the CDR3 is TGCGCCAGCAGCTTGAGCGGCGGAGACTACAATGAGCAGTTCTTC. Residues: CASSLSGGDYNEQFF.